This paragraph covers one TCR beta chain sequence. This entry belongs to a study of blood T cell repertoires in COVID-19. The length of the CDR3 is 15 residues. The germline CDR1 and CDR2 sequences are LNHDA and SQIVND (reference sequence). The trim removed 6 bases at V and 4 bases at J, leaving 5 bases unmatched. In the study's own analysis: Amplification with reference gene primers provided the estimates of nucleated cell counts. Profiled with immunoSEQ multiplex PCR; TCRdb holds only in-frame clones, not every one. Clonal size and the V and J genes are those of that table, whereas D and trimming came from the DNA. The data show 220,000 or so clones, under 90% seen once.

Sequencing used peripheral blood. The chain combines TRBV19 with TRBJ2-2; 10 nucleotides agree with TRBD2. The clonotype comes from a woman in her sixties who had recovered from COVID-19. CDR3 protein: CASRISGGGTGELFF. DNA for the CDR3: TGTGCCAGTAGAATCAGCGGGGGGGGCACCGGGGAGCTGTTTTTT.